A selection of T cell receptor beta chains follows, all from one sample in a study of response to subunit inactivated influenza vaccine. TCRdb re-called the RT-PCR reads with MiXCR, one entry per CDR3 protein. This repertoire shows hundreds of thousands of distinct CDR3 sequences, over 10% found once; its top ten account for 10% to 15%. Specimen: PBMCs from blood, collected roughly 48 days after vaccination. The source is a man in his fifties who received an inactivated influenza vaccine. Both conserved end residues are part of each CDR3. The order of the fields is CDR3 protein, V gene.

CASSYSGRRGTQYF	TRBV6-5
CASSLASVDEQFF	TRBV5-1
CASSSAGSTNEKLFF	TRBV7-2
CASREDREATEAFF	TRBV10-1
CATSRGVAGVYEQYF	TRBV15
CSAQRGLSEQFF	TRBV20-1
CAISERSGTSGSTGELFF	TRBV10-3
CSARVGWDPGSDGYTF	TRBV20-1
CASSLEAPPGETQYF	TRBV5-1
CASSLVHAGGSYEQYF	TRBV5-6
CASSLAGRGIQETQYF	TRBV5-1
CSARDEGMTPYEQYF	TRBV20-1
CAITSASGQNTGELFF	TRBV10-3
CASTLTGGIGGYTF	TRBV3-1
CASRKRGGPGETQYF	TRBV9